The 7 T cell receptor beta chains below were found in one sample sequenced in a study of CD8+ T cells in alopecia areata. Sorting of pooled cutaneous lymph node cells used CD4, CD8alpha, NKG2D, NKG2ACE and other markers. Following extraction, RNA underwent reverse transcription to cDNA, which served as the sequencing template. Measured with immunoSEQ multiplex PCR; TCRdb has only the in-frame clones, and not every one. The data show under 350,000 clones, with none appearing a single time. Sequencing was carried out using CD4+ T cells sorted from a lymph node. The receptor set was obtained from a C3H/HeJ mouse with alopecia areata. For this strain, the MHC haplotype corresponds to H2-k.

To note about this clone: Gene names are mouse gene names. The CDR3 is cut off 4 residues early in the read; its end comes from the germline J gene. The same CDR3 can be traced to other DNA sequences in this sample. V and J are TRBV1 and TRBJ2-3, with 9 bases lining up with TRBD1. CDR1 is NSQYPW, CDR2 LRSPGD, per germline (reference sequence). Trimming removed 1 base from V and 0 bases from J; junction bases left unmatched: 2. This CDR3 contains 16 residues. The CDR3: CTCSAVTGGSAETLYF. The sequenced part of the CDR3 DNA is TGCACCTGCAGTGCAGTGACAGGGGGGAGTGCAGAA. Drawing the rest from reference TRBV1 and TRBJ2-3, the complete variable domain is VTLLEQNPRWRLVPRGQAVNLRCILKNSQYPWMSWYQQDLQKQLQWLFTLRSPGDKEVKSLPGADYLATRVTDTELRLQVANMSQGRTLYCTCSAVTGGSAETLYFGSGTRLTVL.

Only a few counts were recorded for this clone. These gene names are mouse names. Partial CDR3 DNA: TGTGCCAGCAGGAGCCGGGACAGGGAAGAC. Its translation is CASRSRDRED. The whole CDR3 is CASRSRDREDTQYF. V gene TRBV13-1 combines with J gene TRBJ2-5; 9 bases are shared with TRBD1. From the germline J gene comes the end of the CDR3, since the read stops 4 residues before it. The CDR3 length is 14 residues. CDR1 is NSHNY and CDR2 is SYGAGN in the germline V gene.

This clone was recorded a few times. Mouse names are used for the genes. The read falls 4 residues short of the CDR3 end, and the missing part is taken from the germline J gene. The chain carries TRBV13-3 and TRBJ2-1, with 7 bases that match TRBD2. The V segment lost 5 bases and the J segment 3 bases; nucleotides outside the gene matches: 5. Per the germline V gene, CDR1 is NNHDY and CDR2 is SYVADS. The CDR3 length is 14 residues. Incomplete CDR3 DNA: TGTGCCAGCAGGAAGGCTGGGGGCTATGCT. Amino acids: CASRKAGGYA. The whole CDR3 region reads CASRKAGGYAEQFF.

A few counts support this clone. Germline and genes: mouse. The sequenced part of the CDR3 DNA is TGTGCCAGCGGGGGGGAAGAC. Translation gives CASGGED. The full CDR3 sequence reads CASGGEDTQYF. The V and J genes are TRBV13-1 and TRBJ2-5, with 7 bases that match TRBD2. The read halts 4 residues ahead of the CDR3 end, with the missing end drawn from the germline J gene. CDR1 is NSHNY and CDR2 is SYGAGN in the germline V gene. The CDR3 contains 11 residues.

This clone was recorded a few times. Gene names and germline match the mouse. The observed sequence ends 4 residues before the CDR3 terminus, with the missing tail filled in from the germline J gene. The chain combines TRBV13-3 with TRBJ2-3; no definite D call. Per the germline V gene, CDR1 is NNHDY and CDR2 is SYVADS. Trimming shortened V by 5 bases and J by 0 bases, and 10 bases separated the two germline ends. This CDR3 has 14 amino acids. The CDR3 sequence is CASSFTTSAETLYF. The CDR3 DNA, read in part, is TGTGCCAGCAGCTTTACTACTAGTGCAGAA.

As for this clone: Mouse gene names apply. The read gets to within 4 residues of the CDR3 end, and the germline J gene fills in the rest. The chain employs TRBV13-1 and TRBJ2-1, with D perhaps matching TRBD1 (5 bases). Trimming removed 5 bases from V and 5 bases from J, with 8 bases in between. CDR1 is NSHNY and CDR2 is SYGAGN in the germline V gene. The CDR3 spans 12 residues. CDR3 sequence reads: CASRFRDAEQFF. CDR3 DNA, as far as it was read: TGTGCCAGCAGGTTCAGGGATGCT.

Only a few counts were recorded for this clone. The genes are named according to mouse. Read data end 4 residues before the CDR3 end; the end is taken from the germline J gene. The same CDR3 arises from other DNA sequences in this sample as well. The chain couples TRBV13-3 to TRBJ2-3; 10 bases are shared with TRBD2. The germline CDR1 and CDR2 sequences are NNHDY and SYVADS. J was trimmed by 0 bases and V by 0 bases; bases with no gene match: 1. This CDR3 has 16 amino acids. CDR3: CASSDGLGGSAETLYF. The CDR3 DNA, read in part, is TGTGCCAGCAGTGATGGACTGGGGGGTAGTGCAGAA.